This T cell receptor beta chain is drawn from a study of cytomegalovirus exposure and HLA in healthy donors. Whole-study results and caveats: After further analysis at a later stage, around 17,000 TCR beta sequences were associated with HLA alleles at 0.05 false discovery rate.

The germline gives CDR1 SGHTA, CDR2 FQGTGA. The ends lost 7 bases at V and 13 bases at J; junction bases unmatched: 14. CDR3 length equals 13 residues. The PCR was carried out with 60 Vbeta primers and 13 Jbeta primers. Here immunoSEQ multiplex PCR was the method, and the copy in TCRdb shows in-frame clones only, minus some. Of about 140,000 clones listed, approximately 70% are singletons. Details on this clone: Its antigen is as yet unknown.

This chain connects TRBV7-3 to TRBJ2-5; the match to TRBD1 covers 8 bases. Sample: PBMCs. The sequence came from a woman aged 35 to 49 in good health and CMV-seronegative. The CDR3 coding sequence is TGTGCCAGCACCGGACAGGGAGGAGTGGGCCGGTACTTC. This gives the protein CASTGQGGVGRYF.